This TCR beta chain was sequenced for a study of blood T cell repertoires in COVID-19. Study-wide context: Whether acute or convalescent, the COVID-19 samples came from the United States, Italy and Spain. Sample material is recorded as cDNA or gDNA derived from T cells, B-cell-depleted T cells, or PBMCs.

Enrolled during active infection, Seattle patients were then followed longitudinally. Germline assignment: CDR1 LGHNA and CDR2 YNFKEQ. V lost 0 bases and J lost 3, with 12 bases in between. The CDR3 is made up of 16 amino acids. Per the study methods: Estimated nucleated cell counts came from reference gene primer amplification. Here immunoSEQ multiplex PCR was the method, and the copy in TCRdb shows in-frame clones only, minus some. For V, J and clone size, that table is used; D and trimming come from the DNA. The repertoire consists of 150,000 to 200,000 clones, with about 76% occurring once and the leading ten covering 5.5% to 7%.

The chain uses TRBV4-2 and TRBJ2-1; D is ambiguous. Source material: peripheral blood. This receptor was identified in a woman between 40 and 50 years old with COVID-19, enrolled during active disease. CDR3 in amino acids: CASSQEADSIYNEQFF. CDR3 DNA sequence: TGTGCCAGCAGCCAAGAAGCTGACTCCATCTACAATGAGCAGTTCTTC.